The entry below gives a single T cell receptor (beta chain) sequence along with its context. No antigen is known for it. The junction differs from germline at one of its ends, possibly a read error. This specimen comes from a study of shared clonotypes between healthy human individuals. Study in general: Plates per donor: three CD4 naive, three CD4 memory, two CD8 naive, one CD8 memory.

Measured with immunoSEQ multiplex PCR; TCRdb has only the in-frame clones, and not every one. The data show 700,000 or so clones, around 72% seen once. The CDR3 is 14 amino acids. CDR1 is SEHNR, CDR2 FQNEAQ, per germline (reference sequence). Study observations and caveats: Shared clonotypes: 4.5% to 5% naive CD4, roughly 3.8% naive CD8, under 2.5% memory CD4, 0.35% to 0.5% memory CD8. Clonotypes which were not shared had lower generation probabilities than clonotypes that all four donors shared.

Sample: memory CD4+ T cells sorted from blood. This sample's subset: CD45RA-negative fraction. The sequence derives from a woman aged 30 to 39 in good health. The chain combines TRBV7-9 with TRBJ1-5, with a possible D match to TRBD1 (5 bases). CDR3 sequence reads: CASSPGGSSQPQHF. The CDR3 nucleotides read TGTGCCAGCAGCCCCGGGGGAAGCAGTCAGCCCCAGCATTTT. The full variable domain, its missing parts supplied by reference TRBV7-9 and TRBJ1-5, is DTGVSQNPRHKITKRGQNVTFRCDPISEHNRLYWYRQTLGQGPEFLTYFQNEAQLEKSRLLSDRFSAERPKGSFSTLEIQRTEQGDSAMYLCASSPGGSSQPQHFGDGTRLSIL.